The rows below give T cell receptor beta chains drawn from one sample of a study of shared clonotypes between healthy human individuals. Profiled with immunoSEQ multiplex PCR; TCRdb holds only in-frame clones, not every one. The sample has about 680,000 clones, approximately 79% seen once. Sequencing was done on a sample of memory CD4+ T cells sorted from blood. These receptors were taken from a woman in her 30s in good health. Each CDR3 is given with its conserved first and last residue. The D gene is left open where the match is weak. Expanded clones are given a class, and other clones once, few, many or no size at all.

V gene: TRBV4-1; J gene: TRBJ2-7; D gene: TRBD1; clone size: .; CDR3 DNA: TGCGCCAGCAGCCAGGGACAGGACGCCTCATACGAGCAGTACTTC; CDR3 protein: CASSQGQDASYEQYF
V gene: TRBV11-2; J gene: TRBJ2-2; D gene: .; clone size: .; CDR3 DNA: TGTGCCAGCAGCCCGTATGACGGGGAGCTGTTTTTT; CDR3 protein: CASSPYDGELFF
V gene: TRBV5-1; J gene: TRBJ2-1; D gene: .; clone size: .; CDR3 DNA: TGCGCCAGCAGCTTAACTAGTAGCTCCTACAATGAGCAGTTCTTC; CDR3 protein: CASSLTSSSYNEQFF
V gene: TRBV9; J gene: TRBJ1-1; D gene: .; clone size: .; CDR3 DNA: TGTGCCAGCAGCCTGGACAGCATGAACACTGAAGCTTTCTTT; CDR3 protein: CASSLDSMNTEAFF
V gene: TRBV28; J gene: TRBJ1-5; D gene: .; clone size: once; CDR3 DNA: TGTGCCAGCAGTCCCCACGGGAGGAGCAATCAGCCCCAGCATTTT; CDR3 protein: CASSPHGRSNQPQHF
V gene: TRBV5-1; J gene: TRBJ2-7; D gene: .; clone size: .; CDR3 DNA: TGCGCCAGCAGCTTAGGGGACAACTCCTACGAGCAGTACTTC; CDR3 protein: CASSLGDNSYEQYF
V gene: TRBV18; J gene: TRBJ1-3; D gene: .; clone size: .; CDR3 DNA: TGTGCCAGCTCATCCCTGAGCGTCTCTGGAAACACCATATATTTT; CDR3 protein: CASSSLSVSGNTIYF
V gene: TRBV7-6; J gene: TRBJ2-1; D gene: TRBD1; clone size: .; CDR3 DNA: TGTGCCAGCAGCTTGGGACAGCACAATGAGCAGTTCTTC; CDR3 protein: CASSLGQHNEQFF
V gene: TRBV6-4; J gene: TRBJ2-1; D gene: TRBD2; clone size: .; CDR3 DNA: TGTGCCAGCAGTGACTCGGCGGGAGGGCGATACAATGAGCAGTTCTTC; CDR3 protein: CASSDSAGGRYNEQFF
V gene: TRBV11-2; J gene: TRBJ2-1; D gene: TRBD2; clone size: .; CDR3 DNA: TGTGCCACTACTAGCGGGAGGGCCTACAATGAGCAGTTCTTC; CDR3 protein: CATTSGRAYNEQFF
V gene: TRBV21-1; J gene: TRBJ1-2; D gene: .; clone size: .; CDR3 DNA: TGTGCCAGCAAGAGTCGACAGGGACTTTGG; CDR3 protein: CASKSRQGLW
V gene: TRBV5-1; J gene: TRBJ2-3; D gene: .; clone size: .; CDR3 DNA: TGCGCCAGCAGCCTGATAGCTGCGGTCGGGGCAGATACGCAGTATTTT; CDR3 protein: CASSLIAAVGADTQYF
V gene: TRBV6-1; J gene: TRBJ1-5; D gene: .; clone size: few; CDR3 DNA: TGTGCCAGCAGTGAACGGAGGGGAGGGGATAGCAATCAGCCCCAGCATTTT; CDR3 protein: CASSERRGGDSNQPQHF
V gene: TRBV2; J gene: TRBJ1-5; D gene: TRBD1; clone size: .; CDR3 DNA: TGTGCCAGCAGAGGACAGGACGATACTACTAGCAATCAGCCCCAGCATTTT; CDR3 protein: CASRGQDDTTSNQPQHF
V gene: TRBV19; J gene: TRBJ2-3; D gene: .; clone size: .; CDR3 DNA: TGTGCCACCCGACAGCTCGAATATCCAACATATACGCAGTATTTT; CDR3 protein: CATRQLEYPTYTQYF